This T cell receptor (beta chain) is drawn from a study of T cells in Graves' hyperthyroidism and ophthalmopathy. This CDR3 spans 14 amino acids. Trimming cost V 2 bases and J 12 bases, with 19 bases left between them. TCR beta CDR3 region amplification was performed from RNA transcripts. An initial round of RT-PCR targeting the TCR CDR3 relied on the HTBI primer set. Each CDR3 protein is one row after TCRdb ran MiXCR on the multiplex PCR reads. This sample has 380,000 or so distinct CDR3 sequences, with approximately 20% found just once. Hyperthyroidism, newly diagnosed and lasting under 2 months, affected patients aged 18 to 65. The study left out patients who had uncontrolled infection, other autoimmune disease, pregnancy or lactation.

The clonotype comes from a woman aged 18-29 years with Graves' hyperthyroidism. The material sequenced was blood. The rearrangement uses TRBV12-3 or TRBV12-4 and TRBJ2-5; weak D call: TRBD1 (6 bases). The CDR3 nucleotides read TGTGCCAGCAGTTTACCCCCACAGGGAGAGACGGAGTACTTC. It encodes CASSLPPQGETEYF.